The clone carrying this T cell receptor beta chain was seen many times. This sample was included in a study of CD8 T cells in ankylosing spondylitis. TCRdb recomputed calls from the 5' RACE reads with MiXCR, one row per CDR3 protein. The sample shows more than 250,000 distinct CDR3 sequences, 11% of them seen only once. The receptor's source is a female donor with ankylosing spondylitis or in good health (not recorded which). Sample: blood, either unsorted or a sorted T cell fraction (not recorded which).

CDR3 DNA sequence: TGTGCCAGCAGCTTCAGACAGGGGTCCTACAATGAGCAGTTCTTC. Encoded protein: CASSFRQGSYNEQFF. The chain combines TRBV7-9 with TRBJ2-1; 8 bases are a match to TRBD1. CDR1 is SEHNR and CDR2 is FQNEAQ in the germline V gene (reference sequence). This CDR3 contains 15 residues. J gave up 1 base and V 3 bases, and 2 bases lay outside the gene matches.